What follows are 32 T cell receptor beta chains derived from one specimen sequenced in a study of PD-1 blockade in classical Hodgkin lymphoma. Every patient was affected by relapse after autologous stem cell transplantation, while exposure to brentuximab vedotin was not uniform. Produced via immunoSEQ multiplex PCR; TCRdb's table is partial and in-frame only. The repertoire holds tens of thousands of clones, with 81% as singletons. This material consisted of peripheral blood mononuclear cells (PBMCs), taken at baseline. These receptors all stem from a human donor with classical Hodgkin lymphoma.

J is TRBJ2-3 and V is TRBV5-1; either TRBD1 or TRBD2 may supply D (5 bases each). The CDR3 contains 16 residues. The V and J ends lost 0 bases and 9 bases respectively, with 20 bases between them. CDR1 and CDR2 (germline): SGHRS, YFSETQ. CDR3 sequence: CASSLVPPNERDTQYF. The CDR3 region has the DNA TGCGCCAGCAGCTTGGTCCCCCCAAACGAACGGGACACGCAGTATTTT.

The chain employs TRBV12-5 and TRBJ2-2; 7 bases fit TRBD1. This CDR3 is 16 amino acids long. J gave up 5 bases and V 6 bases, and 12 bases lay outside the gene matches. Germline CDR1 reads LGHNT; CDR2 reads FRNRAP. For the CDR3, the DNA is TGTGCTAGTGGGGATCGGGACAGTACTGGGACCGGGGAGCTGTTTTTT. This gives the protein CASGDRDSTGTGELFF.

CDR3 coding DNA: TGTGCCAGCAGCCTCGGGGGCTACAATGAGCAGTTCTTC. Its translation: CASSLGGYNEQFF. The gene calls are TRBV14 and TRBJ2-1; D is possibly TRBD2 (6 bases). The CDR3 covers 13 residues. Deletions cut 4 bases from V and 3 bases from J, with 7 bases between. The germline V gene has CDR1 SGHDN and CDR2 FVKESK.

This sequence joins TRBV5-1 and TRBJ2-1, with 8 nucleotides matching TRBD2. Per the germline V gene, CDR1 is SGHRS and CDR2 is YFSETQ. After removal of 3 bases from V and 7 bases from J, the junction contained 18 bases not matched to a gene. This CDR3 contains 18 residues. CDR3 loop: CASSSAGPTGGPVNEQFF. CDR3 bases: TGCGCCAGCAGCTCCGCAGGTCCGACGGGAGGGCCAGTAAATGAGCAGTTCTTC.

This clone was observed a few times. The chain recombines TRBV7-2 with TRBJ1-2, with D possibly being TRBD1 (5 bases). Trimming took off 5 bases at V and 5 bases at J, with 15 bases between the two ends. Germline CDR1 SGHTA, CDR2 FQGNSA. The CDR3 has 14 residues. The CDR3 DNA reads as TGTGCCAGCAGCCCGCCGGGACTGTCTTATGGCTACACCTTC. Translation: CASSPPGLSYGYTF. Filled out from reference TRBV7-2 and TRBJ1-2, the complete variable domain reads GAGVSQSPSNKVTEKGKDVELRCDPISGHTALYWYRQSLGQGLEFLIYFQGNSAPDKSGLPSDRFSAERTGGSVSTLTIQRTQQEDSAVYLCASSPPGLSYGYTFGSGTRLTVV.

This chain uses TRBV28 with TRBJ1-2; a weak D match, TRBD1 (5 bases). Trimming left V 8 bases short and J 10 bases short, with 17 bases between. CDR1 and CDR2 from the germline V gene are MDHEN and SYDVKM. The CDR3 is made up of 12 amino acids. The CDR3 DNA reads as TGTGCCAGCCTGAGTCGAGGGGTTGTCTACACCTTC. The encoded protein is CASLSRGVVYTF.

V gene TRBV7-2 combines with J gene TRBJ2-5, with D perhaps TRBD1 (6 bases). Germline CDR1 SGHTA, CDR2 FQGNSA. V gave up 1 base and J gave up 5 bases, with 14 bases separating them. This CDR3 region has 15 residues. The CDR3 DNA sequence: TGTGCCAGCAGCTTAGGGGTGACAGGCGGGGAGACCCAGTACTTC. Protein sequence: CASSLGVTGGETQYF.

V is TRBV7-2 and J is TRBJ2-7, with D tentatively TRBD1 (6 bases). Germline V lookup: CDR1 SGHTA, CDR2 FQGNSA. The CDR3 is 16 residues long. V lost 6 bases and J lost 5, with 23 bases in between. CDR3 in amino acids: CASSFTGQMATNEQYF. Written as DNA, the CDR3 is TGTGCCAGCAGTTTTACCGGACAGATGGCAACGAACGAGCAGTACTTC.

V is TRBV5-1 and J is TRBJ2-4, with D possibly being TRBD1 (6 bases). CDR3 length: 12 residues. The V end was cut by 3 bases, the J end by 11 bases, with 12 bases between. Germline V gene data show CDR1 as SGHRS and CDR2 as YFSETQ. In DNA, the CDR3 is TGCGCCAGCAGCTCCGAGAGGACAGTTCAGTACTTC. This translates into CASSSERTVQYF.

The CDR3 DNA sequence: TGCAGCGCCCCGGGGGGGGCCCTTAATGAAAAACTGTTTTTT. Amino acid sequence: CSAPGGALNEKLFF. The genes are TRBV29-1 and TRBJ1-4; tentative D call: TRBD1 (6 bases). Trimming left V 7 bases short and J 4 bases short, with 16 bases between. The germline V gene encodes CDR1 SQVTM and CDR2 ANQGSEA. This CDR3 comprises 14 residues.

CDR3 sequence reads: CASSTPETQYF. CDR3 DNA: TGTGCCAGCAGTACTCCAGAGACCCAGTACTTC. This sequence joins TRBV6-5 and TRBJ2-5; no clear D gene. Between the trimmed V and J ends, which lost 5 bases and 4 bases, there was a span of 5 bases. This CDR3 has 11 residues. Germline CDR1 is MNHEY and CDR2 is SVGAGI.

The chain carries TRBV5-1 and TRBJ2-2; 9 bases align to TRBD2. The CDR3 sequence is 15 residues long. With V trimmed by 2 bases and J by 5 bases, 4 bases remained unmatched. CDR1 is SGHRS and CDR2 is YFSETQ in the germline V gene. CDR3 bases: TGCGCCAGCAGCTTTAGCGGGAGTGTTACCGGGGAGCTGTTTTTT. It encodes CASSFSGSVTGELFF. The full variable domain, in which reference TRBV5-1 and TRBJ2-2 provide the parts outside the CDR3, is KAGVTQTPRYLIKTRGQQVTLSCSPISGHRSVSWYQQTPGQGLQFLFEYFSETQRNKGNFPGRFSGRQFSNSRSEMNVSTLELGDSALYLCASSFSGSVTGELFFGEGSRLTVL.

This clone was recorded once. V usage is TRBV25-1 and J usage is TRBJ2-1, with D perhaps matching TRBD1 or TRBD2 (5 bases each). V was clipped by 7 bases and J by 9 bases, with 16 bases between them. The germline gives CDR1 MGHDK, CDR2 SYGVNS. The CDR3 covers 13 residues. The CDR3 DNA sequence: TGTGCCAGCACCCCCGGGGCTGCGGGTGAGCAGTTCTTC. This gives the protein CASTPGAAGEQFF.

Only a few counts were recorded for this clone. The chain links TRBV11-3 to TRBJ1-1; D is unclear. Trimming shortened V by 3 bases and J by 2 bases, and 13 bases separated the two germline ends. The CDR3 consists of 15 residues. Germline V lookup: CDR1 SGHNT, CDR2 YENEEA. The DNA for the CDR3 is TGTGCCAGCAGCTTGGGATCGGAGGATAACACTGAAGCTTTCTTT. It yields the protein CASSLGSEDNTEAFF.

This clone appeared a few times. V usage is TRBV29-1 and J usage is TRBJ2-1, with 9 bases lining up with TRBD2. This CDR3 is built from 13 residues. CDR1 and CDR2 from the germline V gene are SQVTM and ANQGSEA. Trimming cost V 4 bases and J 8 bases; bases outside gene matches: 6. The DNA for the CDR3 is TGCAGCGTTGGACTAGCGGAGTGGGATGAGCAGTTCTTC. Residues: CSVGLAEWDEQFF.

The chain has TRBV18 and TRBJ2-7, with D uncertain. This CDR3 is 12 amino acids long. V shed 3 bases and J shed 2 bases, with 5 bases lying between them. Germline CDR1 reads KGHSH; CDR2 reads LQKENI. CDR3 DNA sequence: TGTGCCAGCTCACCGTCCGCCTACGAGCAGTACGTC. It specifies CASSPSAYEQYV.

J is TRBJ2-7 and V is TRBV10-3; TRBD1 might be the D (6 bases). Germline V gene lookup returns CDR1 ENHRY and CDR2 SYGVKD. Trimming removed 11 bases at V and 1 base at J, with 18 bases between. The CDR3 is 14 residues long. The chain's CDR3 is CAVEGGPASYEQYF. Written as DNA, the CDR3 is TGTGCCGTCGAAGGGGGACCCGCATCCTACGAGCAGTACTTC.

Of note for this clone: Other nucleotide sequences in the sample specify the same CDR3. This chain joins TRBV7-9 and TRBJ2-1; TRBD2 aligns across 13 bases. J was trimmed by 9 bases and V by 3 bases; bases with no gene match: 5. This CDR3 has 15 amino acids. Germline CDR1 reads SEHNR; CDR2 reads FQNEAQ (reference sequence). The CDR3 protein is CASSFWTSGSGEQFF. The DNA of the CDR3 is TGTGCCAGCAGCTTCTGGACTAGCGGGAGTGGTGAGCAGTTCTTC.

The J gene is TRBJ2-5, the V gene TRBV2; D ambiguous. Looked up from germline, CDR1 is SNHLY and CDR2 is FYNNEI. The ends were cut back, 5 bases at V and 5 bases at J, with 15 bases in the middle. This CDR3 is 14 amino acids long. The CDR3 spells CASSQIRVVETQYF. The CDR3 DNA follows: TGTGCCAGCAGTCAAATTAGGGTAGTTGAGACCCAGTACTTC.

Concerning this clone itself: At one of its ends the junction is not consistent with the germline gene, which may arise from a read error. The V call is TRBV18, the J call TRBJ2-2; D is undetermined. This CDR3 has 16 residues. Germline V CDR1 and CDR2: KGHSH, LQKENI. Here the CDR3 reads CASSPGTPVLAGELFF. DNA of the CDR3: TGTGCCAGTTCACCCGGCACCCCCGTGCTCGCCGGGGAGCTGTTTTTT. Using reference TRBV18 and TRBJ2-2 for the parts outside the CDR3, the full variable domain is NAGVMQNPRHLVRRRGQEARLRCSPMKGHSHVYWYRQLPEEGLKFMVYLQKENIIDESGMPKERFSAEFPKEGPSILRIQQVVRGDSAAYFCASSPGTPVLAGELFFGEGSRLTVL.

The J gene is TRBJ2-5, the V gene TRBV4-1; 7 bases match TRBD1. The CDR3 sequence is 15 residues long. The ends lost 1 base at V and 4 bases at J; junction bases unmatched: 6. The germline V gene has CDR1 MGHRA and CDR2 YSYEKL. The CDR3 region has the DNA TGCGCCAGCAGCCAAGGGCAGGGGGTCCGAGAGACCCAGTACTTC. As protein: CASSQGQGVRETQYF.

The chain joins TRBV4-1 to TRBJ2-1; 13 nucleotides match TRBD2. Trimming at V came to 0 bases and at J to 13 bases, leaving 12 bases not matched to a gene. The V gene's germline CDR1 is MGHRA and CDR2 YSYEKL. This CDR3 spans 17 amino acids. Written as DNA, the CDR3 is TGCGCCAGCAGCCAAGAGACCGGGACTAGCGGGATCCCAGGACAGTTCTTC. Protein sequence: CASSQETGTSGIPGQFF.

This chain's CDR3 is CASSQAPQETQYF. In DNA, the CDR3 is TGTGCCAGCAGCCAAGCCCCCCAAGAGACCCAGTACTTC. The chain joins TRBV14 to TRBJ2-5; D gene ambiguous. CDR1 is SGHDN, CDR2 FVKESK, per germline. Trimming took off 1 base at V and 1 base at J, with 4 bases between the two ends. This CDR3 comprises 13 residues.

The chain uses TRBV11-2 and TRBJ1-2, with D possibly matching TRBD1 (6 bases). Germline CDR1 and CDR2: SGHAT and FQNNGV. The CDR3 sequence is 13 residues long. V was clipped by 5 bases and J by 8 bases, with 15 bases between them. The CDR3 DNA reads as TGTGCCAGCAGCACATCACAGGGTGGCGGCTACACCTTC. Residues: CASSTSQGGGYTF.

The chain employs TRBV30 and TRBJ1-5; perhaps TRBD1 as D (6 bases). The V gene's germline CDR1 is GTSNPN and CDR2 SVGIG (reference sequence). The CDR3 has 17 amino acids. Trimming pared 1 base from V and 2 bases from J, leaving 18 bases between. CDR3 in DNA: TGTGCCTGGAGTGCCTCGGGGGGGGGCCGGGGCAATCAGCCCCAGCATTTT. This encodes CAWSASGGGRGNQPQHF.

The chain recombines TRBV18 with TRBJ2-5; 7 positions match TRBD1. This CDR3 region has 16 residues. Unmatched junction bases numbered 12, after V lost 3 bases and J lost 5 bases. CDR1 KGHSH and CDR2 LQKENI come from the germline V gene. CDR3 DNA sequence: TGTGCCAGCTCACCGGCCAACAGGGGTATAGAGGAGACCCAGTACTTC. Its protein is CASSPANRGIEETQYF.

The CDR3 here is CASSPDLDYGYTF. The CDR3 DNA sequence: TGTGCCAGCAGCCCAGACCTCGACTATGGCTACACCTTC. V gene TRBV5-4 combines with J gene TRBJ1-2; no firm D call. V was cut by 4 bases and J by 3 bases, with 10 bases left in between. The CDR3 is made up of 13 amino acids. Germline V gene data show CDR1 as SGHNT and CDR2 as YYREEE (reference sequence).

The rearrangement joins TRBV19 to TRBJ2-1; TRBD2 matches 7 bases. This CDR3 contains 15 residues. V shed 5 bases, J shed 1 base, and the junction held 5 bases outside the gene matches. Per the germline V gene, CDR1 is LNHDA and CDR2 is SQIVND (reference sequence). CDR3 bases: TGTGCCAGTAGTCCAACTAGCGTATCCTACAATGAGCAGTTCTTC. Its translation is CASSPTSVSYNEQFF.

The chain joins TRBV28 to TRBJ2-3; D is undetermined. Germline V lookup: CDR1 MDHEN, CDR2 SYDVKM. The V gene lost 2 bases and the J gene lost 6 bases, with 3 bases spanning the gap. This CDR3 is 11 amino acids long. In DNA form, the CDR3 reads TGTGCCAGCAGTTTAGCGGATACGCAGTATTTT. Translation gives CASSLADTQYF.

This chain links TRBV19 with TRBJ2-5, with TRBD1 matching 7 bases. In germline, CDR1 is LNHDA, CDR2 SQIVND (reference sequence). V gave up 3 bases and J gave up 3 bases; unmatched junction bases: 4. This CDR3 spans 14 amino acids. The CDR3, as DNA: TGTGCCAGTAGTATGGGGCAGGGGGAAGAGACCCAGTACTTC. The encoded protein is CASSMGQGEETQYF.

Only a few counts were recorded for this clone. The chain joins TRBV5-1 to TRBJ2-1; D remains unclear. V lost 1 base and J 3 bases, leaving 8 bases between the germline ends. Germline CDR1 is SGHRS and CDR2 is YFSETQ. The CDR3 loop spans 14 amino acids. The CDR3 reads CASSLPSFYNEQFF. The CDR3 DNA sequence: TGCGCCAGCAGCTTGCCGTCTTTCTACAATGAGCAGTTCTTC.

The J gene is TRBJ2-3, the V gene TRBV7-2, with D uncertain. The V gene's germline CDR1 is SGHTA and CDR2 FQGNSA. The germline V and J ends were trimmed by 3 bases and 2 bases, with 9 bases remaining between them. CDR3 length equals 14 residues. CDR3 nucleotides: TGTGCCAGCAGCTTGTTTTCCCACACAGATACGCAGTATTTT. This sequence encodes CASSLFSHTDTQYF.